The entry below gives a single T cell receptor beta chain sequence along with its context. Sequencing used immunoSEQ multiplex PCR; TCRdb keeps in-frame clones, though not all of them. Here the sample spans around 240,000 clones, about 90% being singletons. Membership in each cohort depended on participant-reported clinical history. The sample is drawn from a study of blood T cell repertoires in COVID-19. With 2 bases removed from V and 2 bases from J, the gap between germline ends came to 14 bases. The CDR3 length is 16 residues. Germline CDR1 reads SNHLY; CDR2 reads FYNNEI. Sequenced material: PBMCs or T cells enriched from blood (not recorded which). The gene calls are TRBV2 and TRBJ2-3, with TRBD2 as a possible D gene (5 bases). The sequence was collected from a human donor in a cohort exposed to, infected with or recovered from COVID-19 (not recorded which). The donor label of this sample is uncertain. The DNA for the CDR3 is TGTGCCAGCAGTGAACCCGGACTGTCCTCCACAGATACGCAGTATTTT. Translating gives CASSEPGLSSTDTQYF.